Listed below are T cell receptor beta chains from one sample, sequenced in a study of CD8+ T cells in alopecia areata. Sequencing used immunoSEQ multiplex PCR; TCRdb keeps in-frame clones, though not all of them. The sample lists 200,000 or so clones, more than 45% occurring once. This specimen consisted of CD4+ T cells sorted from blood, obtained at week 24, from a patient treated with tofacitinib. These receptors all stem from a human donor with alopecia areata. The CDR3 runs from the conserved cysteine through the conserved F or W. A D gene is named only where the DNA matches it firmly. Only part of the rows carry a size: once, few, many, or a class if the clone is expanded.

J	D	size	V	DNA	CDR3
TRBJ2-7	TRBD1	NA	TRBV29-1	TGCAGCGTTTATGACAGGGGAAACTACGAGCAGTACTTC	CSVYDRGNYEQYF
TRBJ2-5	NA	once	TRBV7-2	TGTGCCAGCAGCTTAGCGCCGCTAGCTAACCAAGAGACCCAGTACTTC	CASSLAPLANQETQYF
TRBJ2-5	TRBD2	NA	TRBV7-2	TGTGCCAGCAGCTTCAACGGGGGGGCCGGAGAGACCCAGTACTTC	CASSFNGGAGETQYF
TRBJ2-1	TRBD2	few	TRBV7-2	TGTGCCAGCAGCACCCTAGCGGGGGGGCCGCTCTTC	CASSTLAGGPLF
TRBJ2-7	NA	NA	TRBV23-1	TGCGCCAGCAGTCAATCCGCGGGGGCGCGCCACGAGCAGTACTTC	CASSQSAGARHEQYF
TRBJ2-2	NA	NA	TRBV7-3	TGTGCCAGCAGCTTGATGACGGCGGGCGGGGAGCTGTTTTTT	CASSLMTAGGELFF
TRBJ2-1	TRBD2	NA	TRBV13	TGTGCCAGCAGCTTAGAGGGACTAGCTCACTTTGAGCAGTTCTTC	CASSLEGLAHFEQFF
TRBJ2-7	TRBD2	once	TRBV10-3	TGTGCCATCACCCGAGGGGCGGGAGAAACCTACGAGCAGTACTTC	CAITRGAGETYEQYF
TRBJ1-2	TRBD1	few	TRBV7-9	TGTGCCAGCAGCTTAGCTGGACAGGGGGACCGCTATGGCTACACCTTC	CASSLAGQGDRYGYTF
TRBJ1-5	NA	once	TRBV19	TGTGCCAGTAGTATGATGCGAGAGAATCAGCCCCAGCATTTT	CASSMMRENQPQHF
TRBJ1-4	NA	once	TRBV15	TGTGCCACCGCTATCGGGGGTGAAAAACTGTTTTTT	CATAIGGEKLFF
TRBJ2-7	NA	NA	TRBV19	TGTGCCAGTAGTCGGGCGCAGGCGTTATCCTACGAGCAGTACTTC	CASSRAQALSYEQYF
TRBJ2-2	TRBD1	NA	TRBV5-6	TGTGCCAGCAGCTTTCAACAGGGGTACACCGGGGAGCTGTTTTTT	CASSFQQGYTGELFF
TRBJ1-5	NA	once	TRBV18	TGTGCCAGCTCACCCCGGGACGGCAATCAGCCCCAGCATTTT	CASSPRDGNQPQHF
TRBJ2-5	TRBD1	NA	TRBV7-2	TGTGCCAGCAGCGACTCGACAGGGCTAGGGACCCAGTACTTC	CASSDSTGLGTQYF
TRBJ1-4	TRBD1	NA	TRBV30	TGTGCCTGGAACCAATACCAGGACAGGGGTGAAAAACTGTTTTTT	CAWNQYQDRGEKLFF